The next 22 T cell receptor beta chains were all read from a single sample in a study of T cell repertoires in cytomegalovirus infection. TCRdb re-derived calls from the reads in MiXCR, one entry per CDR3 protein. The table lists under 250,000 distinct CDR3 sequences, roughly an eighth of them singletons. The sequencing sample was made of PBMCs. The receptors were gathered from a human donor in good health (CMV status not recorded). Some clones in this sample may be carry-over from other donors' samples.

The sample holds a few counts of this clonotype. The V call is TRBV19, the J call TRBJ1-2; D might be TRBD1 (5 bases). The germline V and J ends were trimmed by 5 bases and 1 base, with 23 bases remaining between them. Looked up from germline, CDR1 is LNHDA and CDR2 is SQIVND (reference sequence). The CDR3 totals 18 residues. Here the CDR3 reads CASSPGSGAPEINYGYTF. The CDR3 DNA reads TGTGCCAGTAGTCCAGGATCCGGGGCGCCGGAGATTAACTATGGCTACACCTTC. The full variable domain, in which reference TRBV19 and TRBJ1-2 provide the parts outside the CDR3, is DGGITQSPKYLFRKEGQNVTLSCEQNLNHDAMYWYRQDPGQGLRLIYYSQIVNDFQKGDIAEGYSVSREKKESFPLTVTSAQKNPTAFYLCASSPGSGAPEINYGYTFGSGTRLTVV.

This clonotype was observed at least ten times. The gene calls are TRBV7-2 and TRBJ1-4; D ambiguous. This CDR3 comprises 15 residues. Per the germline V gene, CDR1 is SGHTA and CDR2 is FQGNSA. V was shortened by 2 bases and J by 7 bases, with 14 bases between the two germline ends. The CDR3: CASSLNAAEGEKLFF. Written as DNA, the CDR3 is TGTGCCAGCAGCTTAAATGCAGCCGAAGGTGAAAAACTGTTTTTT.

This clonotype was seen many times. The chain is built from TRBV7-2 and TRBJ1-4; D call uncertain. Per germline, CDR1 SGHTA and CDR2 FQGNSA. The V and J ends lost 5 bases and 7 bases respectively, with 17 bases between them. The CDR3 has 15 residues. The CDR3: CASSRDSSRGEKLFF. CDR3 nucleotide sequence: TGTGCCAGCAGCCGCGACTCTTCGCGGGGTGAAAAACTGTTTTTT.

Many counts were recorded for this clonotype. The chain uses TRBV7-2 and TRBJ2-5; D may be TRBD1 (7 bases). The germline gives CDR1 SGHTA, CDR2 FQGNSA. Between the trimmed V and J ends, which lost 2 bases and 1 base, there was a span of 23 bases. There are 19 residues in the CDR3. The chain's CDR3 is CASSLRAPQGGPIQETQYF. The CDR3 nucleotides are TGTGCCAGCAGCTTAAGGGCACCCCAGGGGGGCCCCATCCAAGAGACCCAGTACTTC.

Points on this clonotype: Relative to the germline gene, one junction end is altered; a read error may explain this. This rearrangement joins TRBV7-2 to TRBJ2-5; TRBD2 aligns across 8 bases. The CDR3 length is 15 residues. From germline, CDR1 is SGHTA and CDR2 FQGNSA. CDR3 region: CAGSLAGLDQETQYF. The CDR3 DNA reads TGTGCCGGCAGCCTAGCGGGCCTAGACCAAGAGACCCAGTACTTC.

This clonotype was seen repeatedly, ten times or more. The chain combines TRBV6-5 with TRBJ2-3; the D gene could be TRBD1 or TRBD2 (5 bases each). The germline CDR1 and CDR2 sequences are MNHEY and SVGAGI. Trimming took off 0 bases at V and 2 bases at J, with 12 bases between the two ends. This CDR3 contains 16 residues. CDR3 sequence: CASSYSKRGITDTQYF. The DNA for the CDR3 is TGTGCCAGCAGTTACTCGAAGAGGGGAATCACAGATACGCAGTATTTT.

In this sample, this clonotype turned up many times. The chain couples TRBV5-6 to TRBJ2-1, with 8 bases fitting TRBD1. The V segment lost 6 bases and the J segment 5 bases; nucleotides outside the gene matches: 4. This CDR3 comprises 13 residues. Germline-derived CDR1 and CDR2 are SGHDT and YYEEEE. Written as DNA, the CDR3 is TGTGCCAGCAACAGGGGGGTAAACAATGAGCAGTTCTTC. Its protein product is CASNRGVNNEQFF.

This clonotype was observed many times. CDR3: CASSPLGLASTDTQYF. DNA of the CDR3: TGTGCCAGCAGTCCCCTCGGACTAGCGAGCACAGATACGCAGTATTTT. The chain joins TRBV28 to TRBJ2-3, with TRBD2 matching over 9 bases. Germline CDR1 reads MDHEN; CDR2 reads SYDVKM. Trimming took 5 bases from V and 0 from J; bases not matched to a gene: 6. This CDR3 has 16 residues.

This clonotype was counted many times. This sequence joins TRBV28 and TRBJ1-4; D is ambiguous. In germline, CDR1 is MDHEN, CDR2 SYDVKM. The CDR3 is 14 residues long. V was pared by 6 bases and J by 0 bases, with 8 bases between. The CDR3 here is CASSQRSTNEKLFF. CDR3 sequence (DNA): TGTGCCAGCAGCCAGAGGTCAACTAATGAAAAACTGTTTTTT.

The sample holds many counts of this clonotype. The chain links TRBV29-1 to TRBJ1-2; 7 positions match TRBD1. With V trimmed by 7 bases and J by 1 base, 6 bases remained unmatched. This CDR3 comprises 13 residues. From germline, CDR1 is SQVTM and CDR2 ANQGSEA. The CDR3 region is CSGGDSLNYGYTF. CDR3 DNA: TGCAGCGGAGGGGACAGCCTTAACTATGGCTACACCTTC.

In regard to this clonotype: Just one base apart from a much larger clone, this may be a read error. The chain carries TRBV10-3 and TRBJ2-1, with TRBD2 identical over 9 bases. In germline, CDR1 is ENHRY, CDR2 SYGVKD. This CDR3 comprises 21 residues. The V and J ends lost 2 bases and 6 bases, in that order; junction bases with no gene match: 23. The CDR3 nucleotides read TGTGCCATCAGTGAGCCCTCGAGGGGGGCTAGCGGGAAGGGACAAGGCAATGAGCAGTTCTTC. This translates into CAISEPSRGASGKGQGNEQFF.

The sample holds many counts of this clonotype. This chain joins TRBV7-2 and TRBJ2-3; the match to TRBD2 covers 8 bases. The germline V gene has CDR1 SGHTA and CDR2 FQGNSA. V lost 5 bases to trimming and J lost 6 bases; unmatched junction nucleotides: 16. The CDR3 spans 17 residues. The CDR3 DNA sequence: TGTGCCAGCAGCCCTCCCACAGGCGGCGGGGGGTCTGATACGCAGTATTTT. It yields the protein CASSPPTGGGGSDTQYF.

At least ten counts were recorded for this clonotype. The chain combines TRBV7-2 with TRBJ1-2; no clear D gene. V was trimmed by 3 bases and J by 0 bases, leaving 8 bases between them. The germline V gene encodes CDR1 SGHTA and CDR2 FQGNSA. The CDR3 extends over 14 amino acids. CDR3 DNA sequence: TGTGCCAGCAGCTTCGGGATGACTAACTATGGCTACACCTTC. Translation gives CASSFGMTNYGYTF.

The J gene is TRBJ2-6, the V gene TRBV29-1; D might be TRBD1 or TRBD2, each matching 5 bases. CDR1 is SQVTM, CDR2 ANQGSEA, per germline. V gave up 2 bases and J gave up 1 base, with 21 bases separating them. This CDR3 spans 19 amino acids. The CDR3 DNA sequence: TGCAGCGTTGAACCGTTGGACGGGACCGAAGGTTCTGGGGCCAACGTCCTGACTTTC. Its translation: CSVEPLDGTEGSGANVLTF.

This clonotype was counted at least ten times. The V call is TRBV7-3, the J call TRBJ2-2, with D possibly matching TRBD1 (6 bases). The CDR3 is 15 residues long. The V gene's germline CDR1 is SGHTA and CDR2 FQGTGA. V was pared by 1 base and J by 6 bases, with 12 bases between. The chain's CDR3 is CASSLRGPESGELFF. For the CDR3, the DNA is TGTGCCAGCAGCTTAAGGGGGCCGGAGTCCGGGGAGCTGTTTTTT.

The J gene is TRBJ2-5, the V gene TRBV19; no clear D. This CDR3 is 15 amino acids long. V was clipped by 5 bases and J by 5 bases, with 18 bases between them. Per the germline V gene, CDR1 is LNHDA and CDR2 is SQIVND (reference sequence). CDR3 bases: TGTGCCAGTAGTTCCACCCAGCAGCGAAGCGAGACCCAGTACTTC. Translated, it gives CASSSTQQRSETQYF.

This clonotype came up many times. The chain is built from TRBV5-5 and TRBJ1-5; 8 nucleotides line up with TRBD1. The CDR3 is 16 amino acids. The junction had 10 bases not matched to a gene; V was cut back by 5 bases and J by 3 bases. In germline, CDR1 is SGHKS, CDR2 YYEKEE (reference sequence). CDR3 DNA: TGTGCCAGCAGTTCATCCGGGACAGGCCTCAATCAGCCCCAGCATTTT. Amino acids: CASSSSGTGLNQPQHF. Using reference TRBV5-5 and TRBJ1-5 for the parts outside the CDR3, the full variable domain is DAGVTQSPTHLIKTRGQQVTLRCSPISGHKSVSWYQQVLGQGPQFIFQYYEKEERGRGNFPDRFSARQFPNYSSELNVNALLLGDSALYLCASSSSGTGLNQPQHFGDGTRLSIL.

This clonotype occurred many times. The rearrangement links TRBV7-2 to TRBJ1-5; D gene ambiguous. The germline V gene encodes CDR1 SGHTA and CDR2 FQGNSA. V was shortened by 10 bases and J by 2 bases, with 9 bases between the two germline ends. The CDR3 is 12 residues long. CDR3 bases: TGTGCCACCGACAATGGCAATCAGCCCCAGCATTTT. Translation gives CATDNGNQPQHF.

This clonotype was found many times. The rearrangement joins TRBV7-2 to TRBJ1-1; D might be TRBD1 (5 bases). Looked up from germline, CDR1 is SGHTA and CDR2 is FQGNSA. This CDR3 contains 15 residues. Trimming pared 5 bases from V and 1 base from J, leaving 14 bases between. The CDR3 DNA is TGTGCCAGCAGCCCCTGGGGGAACAAGAACACTGAAGCTTTCTTT. Translating it yields CASSPWGNKNTEAFF.

This clonotype was recorded at least ten times. The chain couples TRBV7-9 to TRBJ2-7; D not resolved. Trimming stripped 4 bases from V and 5 bases from J, with 6 bases between. The CDR3 is 11 residues long. Germline V gives CDR1 SEHNR, CDR2 FQNEAQ (reference sequence). The CDR3 nucleotides are TGTGCCAGCAGCTCCTGGAACGAGCAGTACTTC. It codes for CASSSWNEQYF.

This clonotype was recorded many times. The rearrangement joins TRBV7-2 to TRBJ2-5; possible D gene TRBD1, 5 bases. CDR3 size: 15 residues. V was pared by 3 bases and J by 2 bases, with 13 bases between. The germline V gene has CDR1 SGHTA and CDR2 FQGNSA. The CDR3 DNA follows: TGTGCCAGCAGCTTCCGGTGGACACATCAAGAGACCCAGTACTTC. Amino acids: CASSFRWTHQETQYF.

This rearrangement joins TRBV20-1 to TRBJ2-1; 7 bases are shared with TRBD2. J lost 0 bases, V lost 6 bases, and 8 bases had no gene match. Germline-derived CDR1 and CDR2 are DFQATT and SNEGSKA (reference sequence). CDR3 length: 15 residues. The CDR3 protein is CSALKLASSYNEQFF. The CDR3 bases are TGCAGTGCCCTCAAACTAGCGTCCTCCTACAATGAGCAGTTCTTC.